Listed below are T cell receptor beta chains from one sample, sequenced in a study of shared clonotypes between healthy human individuals. The table came from immunoSEQ multiplex PCR; TCRdb's copy has only in-frame clones and leaves some out. Among around 1.1 million clones listed, 78% were seen once. Sequencing was carried out using memory CD4+ T cells from PBMCs. The receptors were sampled from a man aged 18 to 30 in good health. Some clones in this sample may be carry-over from other donors' samples. Each CDR3 is given with its conserved first and last residue. A D gene is named only where the DNA matches it firmly. Some rows mark clone size as missing; the rest say once, few, many or name a class of expanded clone.

d_gene	v_gene	j_gene	abundance	CDR3nt	CDR3aa
-	TRBV29-1	TRBJ2-1	-	TGCAGCGGGCGAAAATTTCGGGACAATGAGCAGTTCTTC	CSGRKFRDNEQFF
-	TRBV6-6	TRBJ2-7	once	TGTGCCAGCAGCCAAGACACCTACGAGCAGTACTTC	CASSQDTYEQYF
-	TRBV5-1	TRBJ2-7	-	TGCGCCAGCAGCTTGGGACAGCGGTCCTACGAGCAGTACTTC	CASSLGQRSYEQYF
-	TRBV6-1	TRBJ2-7	-	TGTGCCAGCAGTGAAGCGCGGGTCAGCTCCTACGAGCAGTACTTC	CASSEARVSSYEQYF
TRBD1	TRBV28	TRBJ2-5	many	TGTGCCAGCAGTTCGGACAGGTTTCAAGAGACCCAGTACTTC	CASSSDRFQETQYF
-	TRBV28	TRBJ2-5	-	TGTGCCAGCAGTGGTGGGAGGACCCAGTACTTC	CASSGGRTQYF
-	TRBV6-1	TRBJ2-2	-	TGTGCCAGCAAAAACACCGGGGAGCTGTTTTTT	CASKNTGELFF
-	TRBV11-2	TRBJ2-3	few	TGTGCCAGCAGCTTAGGGGCAGCAAGCACAGATACGCAGTATTTT	CASSLGAASTDTQYF
-	TRBV27	TRBJ1-5	-	TGTGCCAGCAGTTTTCGGGGGAATCAGCCCCAGCATTTT	CASSFRGNQPQHF
-	TRBV18	TRBJ1-2	-	TGTGCCAGCTCACCCCAGGAAAACTATGGCTACACCTTC	CASSPQENYGYTF
TRBD1	TRBV5-1	TRBJ1-3	-	TGCGCCAGCAGCTGGGGGAACAGGGGTCCCGGAGGAAACACCATATATTTT	CASSWGNRGPGGNTIYF
-	TRBV5-1	TRBJ1-5	once	TGCGCCAGCAGTCCAGGGACTAGCAATCAGCCCCAGCATTTT	CASSPGTSNQPQHF
-	TRBV7-9	TRBJ1-1	-	TGTGCCAGCAGCCCAGGATCGGCCACTGAAGCTTTCTTT	CASSPGSATEAFF
-	TRBV4-3	TRBJ1-4	few	TGCGCCAGCAGCCAACGACTACAGGGTGAAAAACTGTTTTTT	CASSQRLQGEKLFF
TRBD1	TRBV28	TRBJ2-4	-	TGTGCCAGCAGTCAAGGGGACAGGGGGTACATTCAGTACTTC	CASSQGDRGYIQYF
-	TRBV6-1	TRBJ2-1	-	TGTGCCAGCAGGAGGGTCGATGAGCAGTTCTTC	CASRRVDEQFF
-	TRBV11-2	TRBJ2-7	-	TGTGCCAGCAGCTCAAATACCTTGGGGCACTACGAGCAGTACTTC	CASSSNTLGHYEQYF
-	TRBV5-1	TRBJ2-7	-	TGCGCCAGCAGCTCTGCGGGAAAGGACGAGCAGTACTTC	CASSSAGKDEQYF
-	TRBV29-1	TRBJ2-5	few	TGCAGCGTTGACGGACTGAATCAAGAGACCCAGTACTTC	CSVDGLNQETQYF
TRBD1	TRBV29-1	TRBJ1-3	-	TGCAGCGTTGACGTCAGGGGGGCTGGAAACACCATATATTTT	CSVDVRGAGNTIYF
-	TRBV7-2	TRBJ2-1	-	TGTGCCAGCAGCTCTGTACTAGCCTACAATGAGCAGTTCTTC	CASSSVLAYNEQFF
TRBD1	TRBV15	TRBJ1-4	-	TGTGCCACCAGCAGAGATACAGGGGGGGAAAAACTGTTTTTT	CATSRDTGGEKLFF
-	TRBV28	TRBJ2-7	-	TGTGCCAGCAGTTCTGGACATTTGGTCTACGAGCAGTACTTC	CASSSGHLVYEQYF
TRBD2	TRBV4-1	TRBJ2-2	-	TGCGCCAGCAGCCAAGAAGCCACTAGCGGGAGGGGGAGCACCGGGGAGCTGTTTTTT	CASSQEATSGRGSTGELFF
-	TRBV2	TRBJ2-6	many	TGTGCCAGCACCATGTACTCCTCTGGGGCCAACGTCCTGACTTTC	CASTMYSSGANVLTF
-	TRBV28	TRBJ2-2	-	TGTGCCAGCAGTTTAACAGGGACCGGGGAGCTGTTTTTT	CASSLTGTGELFF
-	TRBV4-2	TRBJ2-7	-	TGTGCCAGCAGCCACGGGACACAGGGTGGCGAGCAGTACTTC	CASSHGTQGGEQYF
-	TRBV12-5	TRBJ2-2	-	TGTGCTAGTGGTTTGGAGAGGTCCGGGGAGCTGTTTTTT	CASGLERSGELFF
-	TRBV11-2	TRBJ2-3	-	TGTGCCAGCAGCTTACTTGAAGATACGCAGTATTTT	CASSLLEDTQYF
-	TRBV11-2	TRBJ2-5	-	TGTGCCAGCAGCTTTCACCCGGGACTTTTACAAGAGACCCAGTACTTC	CASSFHPGLLQETQYF
TRBD1	TRBV5-4	TRBJ1-3	few	TGTGCCAGCAGCTTAGGGGGCGCTGGAAACACCATATATTTT	CASSLGGAGNTIYF
-	TRBV28	TRBJ1-1	few	TGTGCCAGCAGTTCTCAGGGCCGAACTGAAGCTTTCTTT	CASSSQGRTEAFF
-	TRBV6-1	TRBJ1-1	-	TGTGCCAGCAGTGAGGGGCCGGGGCACGAAGCTTTCTTT	CASSEGPGHEAFF
TRBD2	TRBV11-3	TRBJ2-7	-	TGTGCCAGCAGCCTAGGAGCGGGAGGCCCTAGGAGTGGGTCCGAGCAGTACTTC	CASSLGAGGPRSGSEQYF
TRBD1	TRBV28	TRBJ2-2	-	TGTGCCAGCACCCTCGGACAGGGAACCGGGGAGCTGTTTTTT	CASTLGQGTGELFF
TRBD2	TRBV4-2	TRBJ2-1	-	TGTGCCAGCAGCCAAGGGACTAGCGGGGGCCGAAGGCAGTTCTTC	CASSQGTSGGRRQFF
-	TRBV7-9	TRBJ1-1	-	TGTGCCAGCAGCCCCGCCATTGAAGCTTTCTTT	CASSPAIEAFF
-	TRBV4-3	TRBJ2-5	-	TGCGCCAGCAGCCAAGCCCCCAGCCGGCAAAGCAAAGGGACCCAGTACTTC	CASSQAPSRQSKGTQYF
-	TRBV6-1	TRBJ1-2	-	TGTGCCAGCGGGGCGCCCCTGGGCTATGGCTACACCTTC	CASGAPLGYGYTF
-	TRBV18	TRBJ2-7	-	TGTGCCAGCTCCCTCGACAGCTACGAGCAGTACTTC	CASSLDSYEQYF
-	TRBV18	TRBJ1-1	few	TGTGCCAGCTCACCGCTCGACATCCCAAACACTGAAGCTTTCTTT	CASSPLDIPNTEAFF
-	TRBV5-1	TRBJ2-7	-	TGCGCCAGCAGCCAAGCCTACGAGCAGTACTTC	CASSQAYEQYF
TRBD1	TRBV10-3	TRBJ1-2	-	TGTGCCATCAGTCCCGGACAGGGGGATCGAGGCTACACCTTC	CAISPGQGDRGYTF
TRBD2	TRBV28	TRBJ2-1	-	TGTGCCAGCAGTTCGACTAGCGGGGTTGGACTAAAGCAGTTCTTC	CASSSTSGVGLKQFF
TRBD1	TRBV27	TRBJ2-3	few	TGTGCCACAAACCGGGGCAGGGGGCTCGAGGGTACGCAGTATTTT	CATNRGRGLEGTQYF